This T cell receptor (beta chain) was obtained from a study of blood T cells in healthy people across ages. Alongside a J-beta primer mix, a sample-barcoded 5' primer served in a second PCR lasting about 7 to 11 cycles. TCRdb independently ran MiXCR on the 5' RACE reads; one entry per CDR3 protein. This sample has about 1.8 million distinct CDR3 sequences, with roughly 49% found just once. Germline CDR1 and CDR2: LGHNA and YSLEER. V was clipped by 0 bases and J by 6 bases, with 8 bases between them. This CDR3 has 13 residues. This receptor was identified in a woman aged 35 to 49 in good health. The chain uses TRBV4-3 and TRBJ1-2; D perhaps matches TRBD1 (5 bases). Material: blood. The DNA for the CDR3 is TGCGCCAGCAGCCAAGAAGCAGGGCATGGCTACACCTTC. Encoded protein: CASSQEAGHGYTF.